This TCR beta chain emerged from a study of T-cell memory formation after mild COVID-19. Study at large: The TCR clusters were mostly specific to one donor.

TCR alpha and TCR beta cDNA libraries carrying sample barcodes and UMIs came from 5'RACE with constant-segment primers. TCRdb reprocessed the 5' RACE reads via MiXCR and lists one record per CDR3 protein. The sample has 530,000 or so distinct CDR3 sequences; around 15% are singletons. Study-wide results and caveats: Memory cells collected pre-infection included some clones that later responded, suggesting cross-reactive memory joined. Most CD4+ clones that shrank were in CM and EM, while CD8+ ones turned up in EMRA.

The trim removed 3 bases at V and 4 bases at J, leaving 7 bases unmatched. Per the germline V gene, CDR1 is LGHNA and CDR2 is YNFKEQ. The CDR3 covers 16 residues. About this clonotype: The antigen is undetermined.

V usage is TRBV4-2 and J usage is TRBJ2-3; 10 bases match TRBD2. The source material was PBMCs or a T cell subset sorted from them (not recorded which). This sequence originates from an adult woman who had mild COVID-19 (a few samples of this study predate the infection). Cell type and time point are not known. CDR3 amino acids: CASSHDLAGDSDTQYF. CDR3 DNA sequence: TGTGCCAGCAGCCACGATCTAGCGGGAGACTCAGATACGCAGTATTTT.